These 8 T cell receptor beta chains originate from one sample sequenced in a study of cytomegalovirus exposure and HLA in healthy donors. Use of 60 Vbeta and 13 Jbeta primers characterized the PCR. Sequenced by immunoSEQ multiplex PCR; TCRdb stores in-frame clones only, minus some. The table shows about 91,000 clones, with less than 70% occurring only once. Sequenced: PBMCs. The receptors were sampled from a human donor in good health.

The J gene is TRBJ1-1, the V gene TRBV18, with TRBD1 matching over 7 bases. In germline, CDR1 is KGHSH, CDR2 LQKENI. J gave up 11 bases and V 0 bases, and 12 bases lay outside the gene matches. This CDR3 is 15 amino acids long. The chain's CDR3 is CASSPPVRGQAAAFF. In DNA, the CDR3 is TGTGCCAGCTCACCACCGGTCCGAGGACAGGCGGCCGCTTTCTTT.

The genes are TRBV5-6 and TRBJ1-2; D gene uncertain. The CDR3 is made up of 14 amino acids. In germline, CDR1 is SGHDT, CDR2 YYEEEE. Trimming left V 4 bases short and J 5 bases short, with 15 bases between. The DNA of the CDR3 is TGTGCCAGCAGCCCGAACGCCGGGGATTATGGCTACACCTTC. This translates into CASSPNAGDYGYTF.

The rearrangement joins TRBV5-1 to TRBJ2-5; the match to TRBD1 covers 8 bases. V was clipped by 4 bases and J by 7 bases; unmatched bases: 9. Looked up from germline, CDR1 is SGHRS and CDR2 is YFSETQ. The CDR3 is made up of 14 amino acids. The CDR3 sequence: CASSHRGIKLTQYF. As DNA, the CDR3 is TGCGCCAGCAGCCACAGGGGGATAAAGTTGACCCAGTACTTC.

CDR3 sequence reads: CAGGTDGYTEAFF. CDR3 sequence (DNA): TGTGCCGGGGGGACCGATGGTTACACTGAAGCTTTCTTT. The chain uses TRBV18 and TRBJ1-1, with a weak D call TRBD1 (5 bases). Trimming stripped 11 bases from V and 3 bases from J, with 16 bases between. Germline V gene data show CDR1 as KGHSH and CDR2 as LQKENI. The CDR3 runs 13 residues.

Remarks on this clone: A read error may produce the germline difference seen at one junction end. The rearrangement uses TRBV11-2 and TRBJ1-3, with 7 nucleotides matching TRBD1. This CDR3 is built from 15 residues. From germline, CDR1 is SGHAT and CDR2 FQNNGV. CDR3 residues: CASSLDRVAGNTIYF. The CDR3, as DNA: TGTGCCAGCAGCCTAGACAGGGTCGCTGGAAACACCATATATTTT.

This clone was found a few times. V and J are TRBV19 and TRBJ2-7, with 10 bases that match TRBD1. CDR1 and CDR2 from the germline V gene are LNHDA and SQIVND (reference sequence). J was trimmed by 6 bases and V by 5 bases; bases with no gene match: 7. The CDR3 spans 14 residues. The CDR3 region is CASSSPGTGVEQYF. The CDR3 DNA is TGTGCCAGTAGTTCTCCCGGGACAGGGGTCGAGCAGTACTTC.

This chain joins TRBV9 and TRBJ1-1, with 7 nucleotides matching TRBD1. V trimming: 0 bases; J trimming: 5 bases; junction bases outside the gene matches: 10. Germline V CDR1 and CDR2: SGDLS, YYNGEE. The CDR3 totals 16 residues. CDR3 in DNA: TGTGCCAGCAGCGTAGGGAGGGGGCCTGCGGGGACTGAAGCTTTCTTT. The encoded protein is CASSVGRGPAGTEAFF.

As DNA, the CDR3 is TGTGCCAGCAGCTTATCCCCGGGAGGCACAGATACGCAGTATTTT. Its translation: CASSLSPGGTDTQYF. This chain joins TRBV11-2 and TRBJ2-3; weak D call: TRBD2 (6 bases). The ends were cut back, 2 bases at V and 1 base at J, with 10 bases in the middle. Germline CDR1 SGHAT, CDR2 FQNNGV. This CDR3 comprises 15 residues.